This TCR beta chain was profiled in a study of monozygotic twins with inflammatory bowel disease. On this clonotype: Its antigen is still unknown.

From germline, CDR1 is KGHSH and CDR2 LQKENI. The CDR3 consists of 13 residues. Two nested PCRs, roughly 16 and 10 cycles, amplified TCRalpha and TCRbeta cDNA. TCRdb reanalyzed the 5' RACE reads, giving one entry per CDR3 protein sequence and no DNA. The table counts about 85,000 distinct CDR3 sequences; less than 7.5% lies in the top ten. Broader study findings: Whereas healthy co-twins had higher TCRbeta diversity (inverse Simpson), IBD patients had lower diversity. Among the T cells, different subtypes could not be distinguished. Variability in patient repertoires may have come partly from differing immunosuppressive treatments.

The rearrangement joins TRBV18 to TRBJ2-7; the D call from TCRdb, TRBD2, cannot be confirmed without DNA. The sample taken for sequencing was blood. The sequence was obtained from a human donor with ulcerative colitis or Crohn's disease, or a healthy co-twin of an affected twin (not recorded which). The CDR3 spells CASSHSSPPEQYF.